This T cell receptor (beta chain) was sequenced in a study of T-cell reconstitution after alpha-beta-depleted transplantation in children (dated by TCRdb to 2016 to 2018). The study in broad terms: Using TCR repertoire profiling, the study followed T-cell immune reconstitution in a quantitative way in children after TCRalphabeta/CD19-depleted allogeneic hematopoietic cell transplantation.

Beyond this particular receptor, the publication reports: In some patients, the high TCRbeta diversity seen at day 60 was put down to recipient T cells and intrathymic progenitors that had survived conditioning. Over subsequent months, a decline in hyperexpanded clone frequencies was noted, and after one year, T-cell counts and TCRbeta diversity were mostly ascribed to newly produced T cells. The apparently early alphabetaT-cell count recovery about two months after transplant was reportedly dependent on only several hundred rapidly expanded clones derived from non-depleted graft cells.

The treatment or condition label here, explained by the study, means: allogeneic hematopoietic cell transplantation with graft depleted of TCRalphabeta T cells and CD19 B cells. TCRalphabeta/CD19-depleted allogeneic hematopoietic cell grafts were given to the transplant recipients, all of whom were children. There are 12 amino acids in the CDR3, from cysteine to phenylalanine inclusive. CDR3 DNA only is kept here, 36 bases in frame from base 1. From V the trimming removes 5 bases and from J it removes 6 bases, while the gene matches leave 4 bases of the junction unaccounted for. The germline V gene provides CDR1 MNHEY and CDR2 SVGAGI. The library relied on PCR. The sequencing machine was an Illumina HiSeq 2500. TCR libraries were prepared with molecular barcoding, using unique molecular identifiers to normalize TCRbeta repertoire quantification. TCRdb reprocessing: public reads trimmed at Q25 with fastp, clones called with MiXCR, in-frame beta chains kept. Every CDR3 protein is listed once, alongside the most common genes and DNA of its rows. The sample includes about 980,000 distinct CDR3 sequences, with roughly 31% observed a single time. 28% of the sample goes to the ten largest clones.

At least ten counts were recorded for this clonotype. This clone's antigen is unknown. Per-nucleotide qualities are absent, and no much larger clonotype sits a single base away. Sequencing was performed on PBMCs, mostly from graft donor cells, taken 360 days after TCRalphabeta/CD19-depleted stem cell transplant. This sequence was found in a boy younger than two who had a stem cell transplant for SCID, so the T cells may come from the graft donor. The V and J genes are TRBV6-5 and TRBJ2-7; the central 7 bases match TRBD1. The CDR3 here reads CASSRTGSEQYF. In nucleotides, the sequence is TGTGCCAGCAGTCGGACAGGCTCCGAGCAGTACTTC.